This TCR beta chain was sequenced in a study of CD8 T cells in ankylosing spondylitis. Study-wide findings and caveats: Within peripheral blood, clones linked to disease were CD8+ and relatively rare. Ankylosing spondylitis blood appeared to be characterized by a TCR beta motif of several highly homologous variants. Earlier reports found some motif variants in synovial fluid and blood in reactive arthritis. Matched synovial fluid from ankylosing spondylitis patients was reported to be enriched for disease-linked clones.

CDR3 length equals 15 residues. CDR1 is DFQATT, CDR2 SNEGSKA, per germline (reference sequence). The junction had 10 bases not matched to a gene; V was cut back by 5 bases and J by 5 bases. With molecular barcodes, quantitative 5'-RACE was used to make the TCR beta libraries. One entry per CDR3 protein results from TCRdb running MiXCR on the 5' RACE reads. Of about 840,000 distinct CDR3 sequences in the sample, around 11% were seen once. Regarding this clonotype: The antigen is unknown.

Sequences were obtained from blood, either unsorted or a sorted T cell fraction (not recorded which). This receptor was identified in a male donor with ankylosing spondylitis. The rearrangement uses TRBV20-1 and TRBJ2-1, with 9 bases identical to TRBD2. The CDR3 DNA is TGCAGTGCTGCCCAACTAGCGGGCTGGGACAATGAGCAGTTCTTC. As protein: CSAAQLAGWDNEQFF.